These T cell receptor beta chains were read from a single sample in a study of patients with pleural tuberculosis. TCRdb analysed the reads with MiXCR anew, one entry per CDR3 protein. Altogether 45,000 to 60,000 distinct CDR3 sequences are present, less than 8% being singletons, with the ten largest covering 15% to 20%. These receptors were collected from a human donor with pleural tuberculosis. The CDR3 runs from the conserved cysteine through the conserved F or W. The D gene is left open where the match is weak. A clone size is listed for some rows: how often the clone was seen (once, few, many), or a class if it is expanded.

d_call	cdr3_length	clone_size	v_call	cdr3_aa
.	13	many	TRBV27	CASMPLQGYEQYF
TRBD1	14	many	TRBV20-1	CSALQGISFNEQFF
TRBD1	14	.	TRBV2	CASRGPGQGYEQYF
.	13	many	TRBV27	CASSPDRTDTQYF
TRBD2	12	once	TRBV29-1	CSVDGTTPGQFF
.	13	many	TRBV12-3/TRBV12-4	CASSLARNTEAFF
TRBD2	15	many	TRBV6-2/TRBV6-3	CASSYLVTGGETQYF
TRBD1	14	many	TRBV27	CASSSTGETGELFF
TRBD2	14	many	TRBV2	CASSAGLDRYEQFF
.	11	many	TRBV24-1	CATGTPSEQFF
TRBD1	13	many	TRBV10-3	CAISDGQGEVYTF
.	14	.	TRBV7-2	CASSLGLDENEQFF
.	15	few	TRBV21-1	CASSKRESGSYEQYF
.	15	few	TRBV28	CASRPLPYGRVEQYF